Below are 11 T cell receptor beta chains sequenced from a single sample in a study of CD8 T cells in Susac syndrome (dated by TCRdb to between 2017 and 2020). The library was obtained by the immunoSEQ multiplex PCR assay. RNA was extracted using the RNeasy kit, and roughly 0.5 to 1 ug of the RNA was reverse transcribed with random hexamers. TCRdb passed the public sequencing reads through fastp at Q25 and MiXCR, retaining productive beta sequences. A single entry per CDR3 protein holds the most common genes and DNA from its merged rows. Recorded for this sample are under 150,000 distinct CDR3 sequences; roughly 80% of them occurred a single time. Jointly, the top ten make up more than 0.5% of the sample. Source material: CD8+ T cells from PBMCs. All receptors derive from a human donor with multiple sclerosis.

The CDR3 reads CASSLNRDIQETQYF. Here the CDR3 DNA reads TGTGCCAGCAGCTTAAACAGGGATATCCAAGAGACCCAGTACTTC. This sequence joins TRBV12-3 or TRBV12-4 and TRBJ2-5, with D maybe TRBD1 (6 bases). The germline V and J ends were trimmed by 6 bases and 1 base, with 15 bases remaining between them. CDR3 length: 15 residues.

The rearrangement links TRBV6-5 to TRBJ2-7; D is possibly TRBD2 (5 bases). V lost 3 bases and J lost 6, with 15 bases in between. The germline CDR1 and CDR2 sequences are MNHEY and SVGAGI. CDR3 length equals 14 residues. The CDR3 DNA reads TGTGCCAGCAGTTATTCCGGGGATGTTGGCGAGCAGTACTTC. Residues: CASSYSGDVGEQYF.

This rearrangement joins TRBV30 to TRBJ1-2, with a possible D match to TRBD1 (6 bases). Trimming shortened V by 2 bases and J by 0 bases, and 22 bases separated the two germline ends. CDR3 length: 18 amino acids. The germline V gene encodes CDR1 GTSNPN and CDR2 SVGIG (reference sequence). The CDR3 is CAWSTFWTERYANYGYTF. CDR3 nucleotide sequence: TGTGCCTGGAGTACATTCTGGACAGAACGCTACGCTAACTATGGCTACACCTTC. Variable domain in full (rest from reference TRBV30 and TRBJ1-2): SQTIHQWPATLVQPVGSPLSLECTVEGTSNPNLYWYRQAAGRGLQLLFYSVGIGQISSEVPQNLSASRPQDRQFILSSKKLLLSDSGFYLCAWSTFWTERYANYGYTFGSGTRLTVV.

The chain has TRBV3-1 and TRBJ2-5; D is undetermined. CDR3 size: 13 residues. Trimming removed 1 base at V and 1 base at J, with 4 bases between. CDR1 is LGHDT and CDR2 is YNNKEL in the germline V gene (reference sequence). CDR3 amino acids: CASSQGTQETQYF. The CDR3, as DNA: TGTGCCAGCAGCCAAGGGACCCAAGAGACCCAGTACTTC.

The J gene is TRBJ2-2, the V gene TRBV19; the match to TRBD2 covers 11 bases. The CDR3 consists of 16 residues. Trimming cost V 3 bases and J 8 bases; bases outside gene matches: 8. In germline, CDR1 is LNHDA, CDR2 SQIVND (reference sequence). DNA for the CDR3: TGTGCCAGTAGTATTGGGGGACTAGCGGTGGCGGGGGAGCTGTTTTTT. Encoded protein: CASSIGGLAVAGELFF.

The chain uses TRBV24-1 and TRBJ1-5; D perhaps matches TRBD1 (6 bases). V was clipped by 12 bases and J by 3 bases, with 11 bases between them. The CDR3 has 12 residues. The germline V gene has CDR1 KGHDR and CDR2 SFDVKD. CDR3 protein: CAVGGLNQPQHF. As DNA, the CDR3 is TGTGCCGTTGGGGGCCTCAATCAGCCCCAGCATTTT.

V and J are TRBV30 and TRBJ2-2, with 9 bases aligning to TRBD2. V shed 5 bases and J 6 bases; nucleotides not matched to a gene: 4. The length of the CDR3 is 13 residues. The germline gives CDR1 GTSNPN, CDR2 SVGIG (reference sequence). CDR3 sequence reads: CAWEGLASGELFF. DNA for the CDR3: TGTGCCTGGGAGGGACTAGCCTCCGGGGAGCTGTTTTTT.

This chain connects TRBV11-2 to TRBJ2-1; TRBD2 might be the D (5 bases). The germline V gene encodes CDR1 SGHAT and CDR2 FQNNGV. The CDR3 is 16 amino acids. V dropped 3 bases and J dropped 1 base, with 13 bases sitting between them. This chain's CDR3 is CASSFQAAISYNEQFF. CDR3 nucleotide sequence: TGTGCCAGCAGCTTTCAAGCGGCGATTTCCTACAATGAGCAGTTCTTC. The variable domain in full, completed from reference TRBV11-2 and TRBJ2-1, reads EAGVAQSPRYKIIEKRQSVAFWCNPISGHATLYWYQQILGQGPKLLIQFQNNGVVDDSQLPKDRFSAERLKGVDSTLKIQPAKLEDSAVYLCASSFQAAISYNEQFFGPGTRLTVL.

The gene calls are TRBV19 and TRBJ1-5; 8 bases align to TRBD1. The V and J ends lost 6 bases and 6 bases, in that order; junction bases with no gene match: 10. Per the germline V gene, CDR1 is LNHDA and CDR2 is SQIVND (reference sequence). This CDR3 comprises 15 residues. The CDR3 nucleotides are TGTGCCAGTAGCGCCTGGGCAGGGGGCTTTCAGCCCCAGCATTTT. It codes for CASSAWAGGFQPQHF.

This clonotype appeared once. CDR3 sequence: CASSQGTSGGDETQYF. DNA of the CDR3: TGTGCCAGCAGCCAAGGGACTAGCGGGGGGGATGAGACCCAGTACTTC. The chain couples TRBV3-1 to TRBJ2-5; 15 bases are a match to TRBD2. The CDR3 is 16 residues long. Germline CDR1 and CDR2: LGHDT and YNNKEL (reference sequence). Losses at the gene ends were 1 base for V and 5 bases for J; bases not matched to a gene: 2.

The chain uses TRBV12-3 or TRBV12-4 and TRBJ2-7, with D perhaps TRBD2 (6 bases). The V gene lost 4 bases and the J gene lost 4 bases, with 11 bases spanning the gap. This CDR3 region has 13 residues. In DNA form, the CDR3 reads TGTGCCAGCAGTTGGGGACTCCTATACGAGCAGTACGTC. Translation: CASSWGLLYEQYV.